Detailed here is one T cell receptor (beta chain). This specimen comes from a study of Graves' ophthalmopathy and Graves' hyperthyroidism. RNA transcripts provided the template for amplifying TCR beta CDR3 regions. HTBI-primed first-round RT-PCR preceded second-round multiplex PCR. TCRdb reprocessed the multiplex PCR reads with MiXCR, giving one entry per CDR3 protein. The sample lists 200,000 to 300,000 distinct CDR3 sequences, around 45% occurring once. Per germline, CDR1 DFQATT and CDR2 SNEGSKA (reference sequence). The V end lost 0 bases, the J end lost 11 bases, and 14 bases lay between the germline ends. This CDR3 has 13 amino acids.

The sample was peripheral blood. This receptor was identified in an adult man with Graves' ophthalmopathy. This chain links TRBV20-1 with TRBJ1-5, with D perhaps matching TRBD1 (6 bases). The CDR3: CSAREGASGAQHF. The CDR3, as DNA: TGCAGTGCTAGAGAGGGGGCGAGTGGGGCCCAGCATTTT.